The TCR beta chain under discussion was sequenced for a study of blood T cell repertoires in COVID-19. The CDR3 is 11 amino acids. The germline CDR1 and CDR2 sequences are MDHEN and SYDVKM. V gave up 5 bases and J gave up 8 bases, with 9 bases separating them. Here immunoSEQ multiplex PCR was the method, and the copy in TCRdb shows in-frame clones only, minus some. The sample lists more than 150,000 clones; about four fifths were seen once. The origin of this receptor is a woman aged 35 to 49 with acute or convalescent COVID-19. Sequenced input: peripheral blood. The V and J genes are TRBV28 and TRBJ1-1; D is uncertain. The CDR3 protein is CASSKTGEAFF. The CDR3 DNA follows: TGTGCCAGCAGTAAGACCGGGGAAGCTTTCTTT.